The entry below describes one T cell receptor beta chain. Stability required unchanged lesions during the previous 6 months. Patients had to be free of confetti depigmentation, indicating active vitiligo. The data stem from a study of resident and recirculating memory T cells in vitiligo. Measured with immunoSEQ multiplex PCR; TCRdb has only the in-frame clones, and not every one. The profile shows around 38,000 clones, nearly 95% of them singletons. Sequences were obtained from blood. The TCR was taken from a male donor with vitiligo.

CDR3: CASSWGGGSNQPQHF. For the CDR3, the DNA is TGTGCCAGCTCGTGGGGAGGGGGTAGCAATCAGCCCCAGCATTTT. V is TRBV18 and J is TRBJ1-5; a weak D match, TRBD1 (6 bases). Trimming left V 6 bases short and J 0 bases short, with 12 bases between. CDR3 length: 15 amino acids. Germline loops: CDR1 KGHSH, CDR2 LQKENI.